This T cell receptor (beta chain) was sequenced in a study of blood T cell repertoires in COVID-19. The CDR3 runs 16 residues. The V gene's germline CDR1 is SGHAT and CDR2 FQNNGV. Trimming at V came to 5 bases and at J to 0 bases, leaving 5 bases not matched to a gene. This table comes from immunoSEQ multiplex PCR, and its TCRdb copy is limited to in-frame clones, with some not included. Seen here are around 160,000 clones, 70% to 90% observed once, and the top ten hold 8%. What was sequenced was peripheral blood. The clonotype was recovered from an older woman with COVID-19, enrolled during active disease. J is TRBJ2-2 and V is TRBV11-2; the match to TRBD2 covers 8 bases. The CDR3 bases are TGTGCCAGCAGCGTAGGGACTAGGCCGAACACCGGGGAGCTGTTTTTT. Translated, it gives CASSVGTRPNTGELFF.